A single sample is the source of the 16 T cell receptor beta chains below, sequenced in a study of identical twins (dated by TCRdb to about 2016). The library relied on 5' RACE. TCRdb records Illumina HiSeq 2000 as the sequencer. TCRdb applied fastp at Q25 and MiXCR to the public reads, then kept only in-frame beta chains. For every CDR3 protein sequence, its rows merge into one entry that carries the most common genes and DNA. Within this sample are 600,000 to 850,000 distinct CDR3 sequences, with roughly 20% of them counted one time only. Together, the top ten hold around 13% of the sample. The same data also went into a second study, on T cells expressing NK-cell markers.

Sequencing was carried out using PBMCs. Source of these receptors: a woman younger than 35 in good health.

There are a few counts of this clonotype. V usage is TRBV16 and J usage is TRBJ1-5; TRBD1 might be the D (5 bases). The CDR3 has 15 residues. Germline V lookup: CDR1 KGHSY, CDR2 FQNENV. V was cut by 3 bases and J by 6 bases, with 15 bases left in between. The CDR3 nucleotides read TGTGCCAGCAGCCACAGGCACCTGGGGGGTCAGCCCCAGCATTTT. Protein product: CASSHRHLGGQPQHF.

V and J are TRBV7-8 and TRBJ1-6; 8 bases match TRBD1. The CDR3 has 15 residues. Trimming took 2 bases from V and 10 from J; bases not matched to a gene: 7. Germline CDR1 and CDR2: SGHVS and FQNEAQ. CDR3 DNA: TGTGCCAGCAGCTTATATCAGGGGGCAAGGTCACCCCTCCACTTT. This translates into CASSLYQGARSPLHF.

The CDR3 DNA is TGCAGTGCCCAAGGTCTGGGGACTGAAGCTTTCTTT. This encodes CSAQGLGTEAFF. The chain joins TRBV20-1 to TRBJ1-1; no firm D call. The CDR3 runs to 12 residues. The V end was cut by 6 bases, the J end by 5 bases, with 13 bases between. Germline V CDR1 and CDR2: DFQATT, SNEGSKA (reference sequence).

In this sample, this clonotype turned up a few times. The V gene is TRBV9, the J gene TRBJ2-7; D uncertain. This CDR3 has 15 amino acids. Germline V gene sequence: CDR1 SGDLS, CDR2 YYNGEE. The germline V and J ends were trimmed by 0 bases and 2 bases, with 12 bases remaining between them. The CDR3, as DNA: TGTGCCAGCAGCGTAGGAACGGGCTCCCCCTACGAGCAGTACTTC. Encoded protein: CASSVGTGSPYEQYF. The variable domain in full, completed from reference TRBV9 and TRBJ2-7, reads DSGVTQTPKHLITATGQRVTLRCSPRSGDLSVYWYQQSLDQGLQFLIQYYNGEERAKGNILERFSAQQFPDLHSELNLSSLELGDSALYFCASSVGTGSPYEQYFGPGTRLTVT.

V usage is TRBV6-5 and J usage is TRBJ1-2; D is perhaps TRBD1 (5 bases). This CDR3 region has 17 residues. Trimming cost V 0 bases and J 7 bases, with 21 bases left between them. CDR1 MNHEY and CDR2 SVGAGI come from the germline V gene. CDR3 loop: CASSYSNPSTWGGGYTF. The CDR3 region has the DNA TGTGCCAGCAGTTACTCGAACCCCTCCACCTGGGGGGGTGGCTACACCTTC.

This clonotype was recorded a few times. The chain combines TRBV24-1 with TRBJ2-2; 7 bases map to TRBD1. The CDR3 totals 15 residues. Trimming took 4 bases from V and 7 from J; bases not matched to a gene: 8. In germline, CDR1 is KGHDR, CDR2 SFDVKD. The CDR3 sequence: CATSETGSAIGELFF. The DNA for the CDR3 is TGTGCCACCAGTGAGACAGGGTCAGCAATCGGGGAGCTGTTTTTT.

The table lists this clonotype with a few counts. This chain uses TRBV2 with TRBJ2-1; D remains unclear. The CDR3 spans 13 residues. In germline, CDR1 is SNHLY, CDR2 FYNNEI. The V and J ends lost 3 bases and 6 bases respectively, with 9 bases between them. Here the CDR3 reads CASSDRSTNEQFF. The DNA for the CDR3 is TGTGCCAGCAGTGATCGGTCGACCAATGAGCAGTTCTTC.

This clonotype showed up many times. The chain uses TRBV7-2 and TRBJ2-7, with no clear D. Germline loops: CDR1 SGHTA, CDR2 FQGNSA. CDR3 length: 13 amino acids. Trimming took 5 bases from V and 5 from J, leaving 13 bases between them. Written as DNA, the CDR3 is TGTGCCAGCAGCCCCCAACCCCTAAACGAGCAGTACTTC. It encodes CASSPQPLNEQYF.

The chain recombines TRBV6-2 or TRBV6-3 with TRBJ2-4, with 7 bases identical to TRBD2. Germline V gene lookup returns CDR1 MNHEY and CDR2 SVGEGT. This CDR3 comprises 13 residues. J lost 5 bases, V lost 2 bases, and 0 bases had no gene match. The CDR3 nucleotides are TGTGCCAGCAGTTACGCGGGAGAAAACATTCAGTACTTC. Translation: CASSYAGENIQYF.

This chain uses TRBV12-3 or TRBV12-4 with TRBJ1-1, with TRBD1 matching 8 bases. This CDR3 spans 13 amino acids. The V and J ends lost 3 bases and 10 bases, in that order; junction bases with no gene match: 7. The DNA of the CDR3 is TGTGCCAGCAGTTTTCCTGGACAGGGAGGAGCTTTCTTT. Residues: CASSFPGQGGAFF.

V is TRBV20-1 and J is TRBJ2-1; 8 bases line up with TRBD2. CDR1 and CDR2 (germline): DFQATT, SNEGSKA (reference sequence). J was trimmed by 7 bases and V by 6 bases; bases with no gene match: 17. The CDR3 contains 16 residues. The CDR3 coding sequence is TGCAGTGCCCCGAGCCTTCCGGGAGGGTCCTTAAATGAGCAGTTCTTC. Protein product: CSAPSLPGGSLNEQFF.

This clonotype turned up a few times. The CDR3 protein is CSIEKGDEKLFF. CDR3 DNA sequence: TGCAGCATTGAGAAAGGTGATGAAAAACTGTTTTTT. The rearrangement joins TRBV20-1 to TRBJ1-4; D uncertain. The CDR3 is made up of 12 amino acids. CDR1 and CDR2 from the germline V gene are DFQATT and SNEGSKA (reference sequence).

Many counts were recorded for this clonotype. The V and J genes are TRBV5-1 and TRBJ2-5; no clear D. The V and J ends lost 0 bases and 3 bases respectively, with 18 bases between them. Germline V gives CDR1 SGHRS, CDR2 YFSETQ. CDR3 size: 17 residues. The CDR3 coding sequence is TGCGCCAGCAGCTTGGTGGGGAAGCCGAGTGGGGAAGAGACCCAGTACTTC. As protein: CASSLVGKPSGEETQYF.

This clonotype turned up a few times. V and J are TRBV27 and TRBJ2-5; D is undetermined. The germline V gene encodes CDR1 MNHEY and CDR2 SMNVEV (reference sequence). There are 14 residues in the CDR3. V lost 3 bases to trimming and J lost 0 bases, with 8 bases between them. The chain's CDR3 is CASSFGRYQETQYF. CDR3 nucleotides: TGTGCCAGCAGTTTCGGGCGGTACCAAGAGACCCAGTACTTC.

The V call is TRBV9, the J call TRBJ2-3; TRBD2 agrees at 8 bases. The germline CDR1 and CDR2 sequences are SGDLS and YYNGEE. With 1 base clipped from V and 4 bases from J, the junction kept 8 bases outside the gene matches. The CDR3 contains 16 residues. CDR3: CASSVTGGIPADTQYF. In DNA, the CDR3 is TGTGCCAGCAGCGTAACGGGAGGGATCCCCGCAGATACGCAGTATTTT.

This clonotype has only a few counts. The chain combines TRBV5-5 with TRBJ2-7; 8 positions match TRBD1. The germline V gene encodes CDR1 SGHKS and CDR2 YYEKEE (reference sequence). J lost 3 bases, V lost 5 bases, and 7 bases had no gene match. The length of the CDR3 is 14 residues. This CDR3 is CASRKGQDNYEQYF. CDR3 nucleotides: TGTGCCAGCAGGAAGGGACAGGATAACTACGAGCAGTACTTC.